A selection of T cell receptor beta chains follows, all from one sample in a study of T cells after yellow fever vaccination. Each CDR3 protein gets one entry after TCRdb re-called the 5' RACE reads with MiXCR. The table shows some 240,000 distinct CDR3 sequences, with 3.6% occurring only once. Sequencing used PBMCs, obtained 15 days after the yellow fever booster vaccination. These receptors came from a man between 18 and 35 years old who received the YFV17D yellow fever vaccine. The CDR3 runs from the conserved cysteine through the conserved F or W. The D gene is left open where the match is weak. Rows give clone size only sometimes, using once, few, many, or a class for an expanded clone.

cdr3_aa,v_call,j_call,d_call,clone_size
CASNLLGRVDTEAFF,TRBV5-4,TRBJ1-1,-,-
CASSSATVWEQYF,TRBV7-9,TRBJ2-7,-,many
CASSLVRGSPLHF,TRBV5-1,TRBJ1-6,-,-
CASSLSQGNYGYTF,TRBV7-9,TRBJ1-2,-,many
CSARAFGELFF,TRBV20-1,TRBJ2-2,-,many
CASRPQVPTDTQYF,TRBV25-1,TRBJ2-3,-,many
CAWAGDRRETQYF,TRBV30,TRBJ2-5,TRBD2,many
CSASRNPQYF,TRBV20-1,TRBJ2-4,-,-
CSANYGYTF,TRBV20-1,TRBJ1-2,-,many
CAISGMGGINNEQFF,TRBV10-3,TRBJ2-1,TRBD2,many
CASSRGDGGFTDTQYF,TRBV3-1,TRBJ2-3,-,many
CASSYRDREGNEQFF,TRBV6-2/TRBV6-3,TRBJ2-1,TRBD1,many
CASSDRETQFF,TRBV7-8,-,-,once
CASAEGNTGELFF,TRBV7-3,TRBJ2-2,-,few
CASSLARSQGGAFF,TRBV7-9,TRBJ1-1,-,many
CATSRVDRKETQYF,TRBV15,TRBJ2-5,TRBD1,-
CASSQSGLGNQPQHF,TRBV3-1,TRBJ1-5,-,few
CASRQKYNSPLHF,TRBV5-6,TRBJ1-6,-,many
CASSSWETEAFF,TRBV5-4,TRBJ1-1,-,-
CASSLDPGTGDTQYF,TRBV5-5,TRBJ2-3,-,many
CASSLGSRSGNTIYF,TRBV7-6,TRBJ1-3,-,-
CASSFELGRVVYGYTF,TRBV7-8,TRBJ1-2,-,many
CASSLAPATEAFF,TRBV5-1,TRBJ1-1,-,many
CASSQDGTGVNEQFF,TRBV4-3,TRBJ2-1,TRBD1,many
CASSYSKWAGSNSPLHF,TRBV6-5,TRBJ1-6,-,many